A single sample is the source of the 9 T cell receptor beta chains below, sequenced in a study of blood T cell repertoires in COVID-19. The assay was immunoSEQ multiplex PCR, and TCRdb's table has in-frame clones only and misses some. The sample holds under 250,000 clones, approximately 84% seen once. The sample was peripheral blood. The receptor set was obtained from a woman in her 50s with active or convalescent COVID-19.

This clone was picked up a small number of times. This chain connects TRBV28 to TRBJ1-1; D may be TRBD1 (6 bases). Trimming shortened V by 8 bases and J by 2 bases, and 15 bases separated the two germline ends. Germline V gene data show CDR1 as MDHEN and CDR2 as SYDVKM. This CDR3 is built from 14 residues. CDR3 sequence: CASLSGQTNTEAFF. The CDR3 DNA reads TGTGCCAGCCTCAGCGGACAGACCAACACTGAAGCTTTCTTT.

There are a few counts of this clone. The rearrangement uses TRBV28 and TRBJ1-5; tentatively, D is TRBD1 (6 bases). V lost 2 bases, J lost 5 bases, and 10 bases lay in between. Germline CDR1 is MDHEN and CDR2 is SYDVKM. The CDR3 extends over 14 amino acids. The CDR3: CASSLGRGYQPQHF. CDR3 coding DNA: TGTGCCAGCAGTTTAGGCAGGGGCTATCAGCCCCAGCATTTT.

The rearrangement links TRBV6-5 to TRBJ1-2; 9 positions match TRBD1. CDR1 and CDR2 (germline): MNHEY, SVGAGI. CDR3 length: 14 residues. The V and J ends lost 10 bases and 6 bases, in that order; junction bases with no gene match: 12. CDR3 loop: CANYGTGREHGYTF. CDR3 in DNA: TGTGCCAATTACGGGACAGGGAGGGAGCATGGCTACACCTTC.

The chain has TRBV6-5 and TRBJ1-2; D is perhaps TRBD1 (5 bases). The CDR3 consists of 16 residues. Germline loops: CDR1 MNHEY, CDR2 SVGAGI. Trimming removed 2 bases at V and 1 base at J, with 14 bases between. The CDR3 here is CASSYGAATFNYGYTF. The CDR3, as DNA: TGTGCCAGCAGTTACGGGGCAGCCACCTTTAACTATGGCTACACCTTC.

The chain joins TRBV5-4 to TRBJ1-6; 10 bases line up with TRBD1. CDR1 SGHNT and CDR2 YYREEE come from the germline V gene (reference sequence). The CDR3 consists of 16 residues. V shed 2 bases and J 3 bases; nucleotides not matched to a gene: 2. As DNA, the CDR3 is TGTGCCAGCAGCTTCGGACAGGGGGACTATAATTCACCCCTCCACTTT. Protein: CASSFGQGDYNSPLHF.

This chain uses TRBV5-1 with TRBJ2-3, with TRBD1 matching 8 bases. The trim removed 4 bases at V and 3 bases at J, leaving 4 bases unmatched. In germline, CDR1 is SGHRS, CDR2 YFSETQ. There are 14 residues in the CDR3. Here the CDR3 reads CASSIDRGTDTQYF. CDR3 in DNA: TGCGCCAGCAGCATCGACAGGGGAACAGATACGCAGTATTTT.

This chain links TRBV6-6 with TRBJ2-7, with D possibly matching TRBD2 (6 bases). The CDR3 is 15 residues long. CDR1 is MNHNY and CDR2 is SVGAGI in the germline V gene (reference sequence). V dropped 0 bases and J dropped 1 base, with 10 bases sitting between them. The CDR3 loop reads CASSYSISGSYEQYF. Written as DNA, the CDR3 is TGTGCCAGCAGTTACTCGATTAGCGGTTCCTACGAGCAGTACTTC.

The V and J genes are TRBV21-1 and TRBJ1-6. TRBV21-1 is shown as a pseudogene. This CDR3 comprises 16 residues. The CDR3 protein is CASTPEGGSGNSPLHF. The CDR3 coding sequence is TGTGCCAGCACTCCCGAGGGAGGCTCTGGGAATTCACCCCTCCACTTT.

The rearrangement uses TRBV29-1 and TRBJ1-6, with TRBD1 matching 10 bases. Germline V CDR1 and CDR2: SQVTM, ANQGSEA. CDR3 size: 15 residues. With V trimmed by 7 bases and J by 7 bases, 10 bases remained unmatched. The CDR3 reads CSAQSTGQGNSPLHF. The CDR3 DNA reads TGCAGCGCCCAAAGCACGGGACAGGGGAATTCACCCCTCCACTTT. Together with reference TRBV29-1 and TRBJ1-6, the CDR3 gives the full variable domain: SAVISQKPSRDICQRGTSLTIQCQVDSQVTMMFWYRQQPGQSLTLIATANQGSEATYESGFVIDKFPISRPNLTFSTLTVSNMSPEDSSIYLCSAQSTGQGNSPLHFGNGTRLTVT.